The 14 T cell receptor beta chains reported below all come from one sample, sequenced in a study of T cells after yellow fever vaccination. MiXCR was run by TCRdb on the 5' RACE reads, yielding one entry per CDR3 protein. Counted here are about 260,000 distinct CDR3 sequences, around 4.9% occurring once; the ten biggest clones make up more than 3%. The sample consisted of CD4+ T cells sorted from PBMCs, taken on the day of the yellow fever booster vaccination. The receptor set was obtained from a man younger than 30 who received the YFV17D yellow fever vaccine.

This clonotype has at least ten counts. The chain carries TRBV20-1 and TRBJ1-5; no definite D call. This CDR3 spans 15 amino acids. V was pared by 6 bases and J by 0 bases, with 15 bases between. Germline V gives CDR1 DFQATT, CDR2 SNEGSKA (reference sequence). The CDR3 sequence is CSAPEAYDSNQPQHF. CDR3 nucleotide sequence: TGCAGTGCCCCGGAAGCTTATGATAGCAATCAGCCCCAGCATTTT.

This clonotype was observed a handful of times. The chain links TRBV20-1 to TRBJ1-2; D call uncertain. This CDR3 is built from 16 residues. Germline values: CDR1 DFQATT, CDR2 SNEGSKA (reference sequence). With 0 bases removed from V and 1 base from J, the gap between germline ends came to 15 bases. The CDR3 protein is CSARDPPFLDNYGYTF. CDR3 DNA sequence: TGCAGTGCTAGAGACCCCCCCTTCCTTGATAACTATGGCTACACCTTC.

Ten or more counts support this clonotype. The rearrangement links TRBV11-1 to TRBJ2-1; 8 nucleotides match TRBD1. V gave up 2 bases and J gave up 2 bases; unmatched junction bases: 2. The germline V gene has CDR1 SGHAT and CDR2 FQDESV (reference sequence). There are 15 residues in the CDR3. The CDR3 protein is CASSLLTGAYNEQFF. The CDR3 DNA is TGTGCCAGCAGCTTATTGACAGGGGCCTACAATGAGCAGTTCTTC.

CDR3: CSAGHPSPLHF. DNA of the CDR3: TGCAGTGCTGGCCACCCTTCACCCCTCCACTTT. This chain uses TRBV20-1 with TRBJ1-6, with D uncertain. This CDR3 contains 11 residues. V gave up 5 bases and J gave up 9 bases, with 8 bases separating them. Germline V gene lookup returns CDR1 DFQATT and CDR2 SNEGSKA (reference sequence).

This chain uses TRBV2 with TRBJ1-5, with D possibly TRBD1 on 6 matching bases. The germline V and J ends were trimmed by 7 bases and 4 bases, with 14 bases remaining between them. Germline CDR1 and CDR2: SNHLY and FYNNEI. The CDR3 sequence is 14 residues long. Here the CDR3 DNA reads TGTGCCAGCATCCCCGGGCAGGGGAATCAGCCCCAGCATTTT. It yields the protein CASIPGQGNQPQHF.

This clonotype was recorded a few times. The chain joins TRBV5-5 to TRBJ2-7, with 11 bases matching TRBD1. The germline V gene has CDR1 SGHKS and CDR2 YYEKEE (reference sequence). The CDR3 loop spans 18 amino acids. Trimming at V came to 1 base and at J to 5 bases, leaving 14 bases not matched to a gene. In DNA form, the CDR3 reads TGTGCCAGCAGCTTGTCCCCTTCCCGGGACAGGGGGAGCAACGAGCAGTACGTC. It codes for CASSLSPSRDRGSNEQYV.

This clonotype was seen a few times. In DNA form, the CDR3 reads TGCGCCAGCAGCTTGGCTAACACGGGGCCTGGTGGCTACACCTTC. Encoded protein: CASSLANTGPGGYTF. J is TRBJ1-2 and V is TRBV5-1; tentatively, D is TRBD1 (5 bases). The CDR3 has 15 amino acids. Germline values: CDR1 SGHRS, CDR2 YFSETQ. Between the trimmed V and J ends, which lost 0 bases and 7 bases, there was a span of 16 bases.

This clonotype was counted at least ten times. The rearrangement links TRBV15 to TRBJ2-2; weak D call: TRBD2 (5 bases). This CDR3 is 15 amino acids long. Trimming removed 0 bases at V and 2 bases at J, with 7 bases between. Germline CDR1 is LNHNV and CDR2 is YYDKDF (reference sequence). CDR3 coding DNA: TGTGCCACCAGCAGAGAGGCGGGTAACACCGGGGAGCTGTTTTTT. It is translated as CATSREAGNTGELFF. Together with reference TRBV15 and TRBJ2-2, the CDR3 gives the full variable domain: DAMVIQNPRYQVTQFGKPVTLSCSQTLNHNVMYWYQQKSSQAPKLLFHYYDKDFNNEADTPDNFQSRRPNTSFCFLDIRSPGLGDTAMYLCATSREAGNTGELFFGEGSRLTVL.

In this sample, this clonotype turned up a few times. The chain employs TRBV19 and TRBJ2-2, with a weak D call TRBD2 (5 bases). There are 15 residues in the CDR3. CDR1 is LNHDA, CDR2 SQIVND, per germline (reference sequence). V lost 3 bases to trimming and J lost 0 bases, with 8 bases between them. CDR3 sequence reads: CASSMWTSNTGELFF. DNA for the CDR3: TGTGCCAGTAGTATGTGGACTTCGAACACCGGGGAGCTGTTTTTT. The full variable domain, with the rest looked up from reference TRBV19 and TRBJ2-2, is DGGITQSPKYLFRKEGQNVTLSCEQNLNHDAMYWYRQDPGQGLRLIYYSQIVNDFQKGDIAEGYSVSREKKESFPLTVTSAQKNPTAFYLCASSMWTSNTGELFFGEGSRLTVL.

V usage is TRBV7-2 and J usage is TRBJ2-7; 12 nucleotides line up with TRBD2. The CDR3 contains 17 residues. The germline gives CDR1 SGHTA, CDR2 FQGNSA. Trimming removed 1 base from V and 4 bases from J; junction bases left unmatched: 8. The CDR3: CASSLDLFLAGGYEQYF. As DNA, the CDR3 is TGTGCCAGCAGCTTAGACCTCTTCCTAGCGGGGGGGTACGAGCAGTACTTC.

This clonotype was detected many times. The chain couples TRBV4-3 to TRBJ1-1, with D tentatively TRBD1 (5 bases). The V gene's germline CDR1 is LGHNA and CDR2 YSLEER. Trimming cost V 0 bases and J 5 bases, with 13 bases left between them. This CDR3 region has 15 residues. The CDR3 sequence is CASSQDYQGWTEAFF. The CDR3 DNA reads TGCGCCAGCAGCCAAGATTACCAGGGATGGACTGAAGCTTTCTTT.

The sample holds many counts of this clonotype. This chain uses TRBV18 with TRBJ2-7; D is unclear. CDR3 length equals 15 residues. Germline V gene sequence: CDR1 KGHSH, CDR2 LQKENI. V was trimmed by 2 bases and J by 6 bases, leaving 17 bases between them. DNA of the CDR3: TGTGCCAGCTCACCAACGGCCAAGCTCCCTTTCGAGCAGTACGTC. It yields the protein CASSPTAKLPFEQYV.

This clonotype showed up many times. The CDR3 region has the DNA TGCGCCAGCAGCGAGGACGGGGGATATTCACCCCTCCACTTT. Amino acid sequence: CASSEDGGYSPLHF. The rearrangement uses TRBV5-1 and TRBJ1-6; D possibly corresponds to TRBD1 (5 bases). The CDR3 totals 14 residues. Germline CDR1 SGHRS, CDR2 YFSETQ. With 4 bases removed from V and 8 bases from J, the gap between germline ends came to 13 bases.

Ten or more counts support this clonotype. The chain carries TRBV4-3 and TRBJ2-3, with D perhaps matching TRBD1 (5 bases). CDR1 is LGHNA and CDR2 is YSLEER in the germline V gene. V dropped 1 base and J dropped 14 bases, with 13 bases sitting between them. The CDR3 extends over 12 amino acids. The CDR3 DNA sequence: TGCGCCAGCAGCCAAGGGTGGACACATCCGTATTTT. Translated, it gives CASSQGWTHPYF.